Below, 5 T cell receptor beta chains from the same sample are listed, as sequenced in a study of early T cells in non-severe SARS-CoV-2 infection. One entry per CDR3 protein results from TCRdb running MiXCR on the 5' RACE reads. Among 60,000 to 70,000 distinct CDR3 sequences listed, roughly 9.1% were seen once. The source material was whole blood. These receptors all come from an adult who was a healthcare worker with PCR-confirmed SARS-CoV-2 infection or an uninfected control (not recorded which).

This clonotype was counted between two and nine times. The genes are TRBV18 and TRBJ1-5; 7 positions agree with TRBD1. This CDR3 has 13 amino acids. V lost 3 bases and J lost 11; bases outside the gene matches: 7. Germline CDR1 and CDR2: KGHSH and LQKENI. CDR3 in DNA: TGTGCCAGCTCACCGGCAGGGGGTGAGGCCCAGCATTTT. Translated, it gives CASSPAGGEAQHF.

In this sample, this clonotype turned up a few times. The germline gene is not matched at one end of the junction; a read error may be the cause. The chain has TRBV6-2 or TRBV6-3 and TRBJ2-5; no reliable D call. This CDR3 region has 13 residues. Germline CDR1 is MNHEY and CDR2 is SVGEGT. The CDR3, as DNA: TGTTCCAGTACCCCTAGGCTGCAAGAGACCCAGTACTTC. Its translation is CSSTPRLQETQYF.

This chain connects TRBV28 to TRBJ2-3; TRBD1 matches 7 bases. The CDR3 loop spans 15 amino acids. Trimming cost V 8 bases and J 2 bases; bases outside gene matches: 10. Germline V gene data show CDR1 as MDHEN and CDR2 as SYDVKM. CDR3 sequence (DNA): TGTGCCAGCCCTCCATGGGACAGAGCCACAGATACGCAGTATTTT. Encoded protein: CASPPWDRATDTQYF.

This chain joins TRBV19 and TRBJ2-7; 10 nucleotides align to TRBD2. With V trimmed by 6 bases and J by 2 bases, 7 bases remained unmatched. CDR1 and CDR2 (germline): LNHDA, SQIVND (reference sequence). The CDR3 is 15 amino acids. In nucleotides, the CDR3 is TGTGCCAGTAGGCTAGCGGGAGCCTTCCCCTACGAGCAGTACTTC. The encoded protein is CASRLAGAFPYEQYF.

This clonotype was seen repeatedly, ten times or more. The chain has TRBV6-2 or TRBV6-3 and TRBJ2-7; D not certain. Germline values: CDR1 MNHEY, CDR2 SVGEGT. The CDR3 runs 12 residues. Between the trimmed V and J ends, which lost 6 bases and 9 bases, there was a span of 15 bases. In nucleotides, the CDR3 is TGTGCCAGCAGCCCTCAGTGGTCCGCGCAGTACTTC. This codes for CASSPQWSAQYF.